The rows below give T cell receptor beta chains drawn from one sample of a study of cytomegalovirus exposure and HLA in healthy donors. Here immunoSEQ multiplex PCR was the method, and the copy in TCRdb shows in-frame clones only, minus some. The sample contains approximately 270,000 clones, 90% of which appear only once. Sequences were obtained from PBMCs. These receptors originate from a young woman in good health and CMV-seronegative. The CDR3 runs from the conserved cysteine through the conserved F or W. The D gene is left open where the match is weak. A row's size may be missing; if present it is once, few, many or a size class.

J gene: TRBJ1-2
V gene: TRBV4-1
clone size: NA
D gene: NA
CDR3 protein: CASSHDPGRPNYGYTF
CDR3 DNA: TGCGCCAGCAGCCACGATCCAGGCAGACCTAACTATGGCTACACCTTC

J gene: TRBJ1-6
V gene: TRBV7-2
clone size: NA
D gene: TRBD1
CDR3 protein: CASSSGTGLSPLHF
CDR3 DNA: TGTGCCAGCAGCTCCGGGACAGGGCTTTCACCCCTCCACTTT

J gene: TRBJ1-5
V gene: TRBV2
clone size: NA
D gene: TRBD1
CDR3 protein: CASSSSGTGGSLGYQPQHF
CDR3 DNA: TGTGCCAGCAGTAGCTCCGGGACAGGGGGCAGTTTGGGGTATCAGCCCCAGCATTTT

J gene: TRBJ1-5
V gene: TRBV28
clone size: NA
D gene: TRBD1
CDR3 protein: CASSMTGSGQPQHF
CDR3 DNA: TGTGCCAGCAGTATGACAGGGTCGGGGCAGCCCCAGCATTTT

J gene: TRBJ2-2
V gene: TRBV6-5
clone size: few
D gene: TRBD2
CDR3 protein: CASRGGPGELFF
CDR3 DNA: TGTGCCAGCAGGGGAGGGCCCGGGGAGCTGTTTTTT

J gene: TRBJ1-1
V gene: TRBV7-8
clone size: NA
D gene: TRBD1
CDR3 protein: CASSPMTGYTEAFF
CDR3 DNA: TGTGCCAGCAGCCCTATGACAGGGTACACTGAAGCTTTCTTT

J gene: TRBJ2-5
V gene: TRBV7-9
clone size: NA
D gene: NA
CDR3 protein: CASSWLETQYF
CDR3 DNA: TGTGCCAGCAGCTGGCTGGAGACCCAGTACTTC

J gene: TRBJ2-2
V gene: TRBV10-3
clone size: NA
D gene: TRBD2
CDR3 protein: CAISGIAGGPTGELFF
CDR3 DNA: TGTGCCATCAGTGGGATAGCGGGGGGGCCGACCGGGGAGCTGTTTTTT

J gene: TRBJ1-2
V gene: TRBV7-8
clone size: once
D gene: TRBD1
CDR3 protein: CASSARDRDYGYTF
CDR3 DNA: TGTGCCAGCAGCGCCCGGGACAGGGACTATGGCTACACCTTC

J gene: TRBJ1-4
V gene: TRBV6-1
clone size: NA
D gene: TRBD1
CDR3 protein: CASSDGQGGEKLFF
CDR3 DNA: TGTGCCAGCAGTGACGGACAGGGAGGTGAAAAACTGTTTTTT

J gene: TRBJ2-5
V gene: TRBV7-9
clone size: NA
D gene: TRBD2
CDR3 protein: CASSTGLAASLETQYF
CDR3 DNA: TGTGCCAGCAGCACAGGACTAGCGGCTTCCTTAGAGACCCAGTACTTC

J gene: TRBJ1-4
V gene: TRBV6-5
clone size: NA
D gene: NA
CDR3 protein: CASSRNTATNEKLFF
CDR3 DNA: TGTGCCAGCAGCCGAAACACAGCAACTAATGAAAAACTGTTTTTT

J gene: TRBJ1-4
V gene: TRBV30
clone size: NA
D gene: NA
CDR3 protein: CAWSVGPFNEKLFF
CDR3 DNA: TGTGCCTGGAGTGTGGGCCCTTTCAATGAAAAACTGTTTTTT

J gene: TRBJ2-4
V gene: TRBV27
clone size: once
D gene: TRBD1
CDR3 protein: CASSYGTGADIQYF
CDR3 DNA: TGTGCCAGCAGTTACGGGACAGGGGCGGACATTCAGTACTTC

J gene: TRBJ1-1
V gene: TRBV6-1
clone size: NA
D gene: NA
CDR3 protein: CASSVHPGGVEAFF
CDR3 DNA: TGTGCCAGCAGTGTCCACCCGGGAGGAGTTGAAGCTTTCTTT

J gene: TRBJ2-5
V gene: TRBV13
clone size: NA
D gene: NA
CDR3 protein: CASSSTLGGQETQYF
CDR3 DNA: TGTGCCAGCAGTTCCACTCTAGGGGGCCAAGAGACCCAGTACTTC

J gene: TRBJ2-7
V gene: TRBV5-1
clone size: NA
D gene: NA
CDR3 protein: CASSFTGNEQYF
CDR3 DNA: TGCGCCAGCAGCTTCACCGGGAACGAGCAGTACTTC

J gene: TRBJ1-1
V gene: TRBV14
clone size: few
D gene: NA
CDR3 protein: CASSQDRGAFF
CDR3 DNA: TGTGCCAGCAGCCAAGATCGAGGAGCTTTCTTT

J gene: TRBJ2-1
V gene: TRBV5-1
clone size: NA
D gene: TRBD2
CDR3 protein: CASSYASGGLNEQFF
CDR3 DNA: TGCGCCAGCAGCTACGCTAGCGGGGGGTTAAATGAGCAGTTCTTC

J gene: TRBJ2-1
V gene: TRBV7-9
clone size: NA
D gene: NA
CDR3 protein: CASSLGLVNNEQFF
CDR3 DNA: TGTGCCAGCAGCTTAGGACTAGTGAACAATGAGCAGTTCTTC

J gene: TRBJ1-5
V gene: TRBV18
clone size: NA
D gene: NA
CDR3 protein: CASSPLAGVTNQPQHF
CDR3 DNA: TGTGCCAGCTCACCACTTGCAGGGGTCACGAATCAGCCCCAGCATTTT

J gene: TRBJ2-7
V gene: TRBV4-3
clone size: NA
D gene: TRBD2
CDR3 protein: CASSQDLDGGISYEQYF
CDR3 DNA: TGCGCCAGCAGCCAAGATCTGGACGGGGGGATATCCTACGAGCAGTACTTC

J gene: TRBJ1-1
V gene: TRBV5-1
clone size: NA
D gene: NA
CDR3 protein: CASSLSGDTEAFF
CDR3 DNA: TGCGCCAGCAGCTTGTCGGGGGACACTGAAGCTTTCTTT

J gene: TRBJ2-7
V gene: TRBV9
clone size: NA
D gene: NA
CDR3 protein: CASSVEIGREAEQYF
CDR3 DNA: TGTGCCAGCAGCGTAGAAATTGGCAGGGAAGCCGAGCAGTACTTC

J gene: TRBJ2-5
V gene: TRBV10-2
clone size: NA
D gene: TRBD2
CDR3 protein: CASSEPGLAGAETQYF
CDR3 DNA: TGCGCCAGCAGTGAGCCGGGACTAGCGGGGGCAGAGACCCAGTACTTC

J gene: TRBJ2-1
V gene: TRBV10-3
clone size: NA
D gene: TRBD2
CDR3 protein: CATLAGTSGYNEQFF
CDR3 DNA: TGTGCCACCTTAGCTGGGACTAGCGGTTACAATGAGCAGTTCTTC

J gene: TRBJ1-3
V gene: TRBV19
clone size: NA
D gene: NA
CDR3 protein: CASSIAQNSGNTIYF
CDR3 DNA: TGTGCCAGTAGTATAGCCCAGAACTCTGGAAACACCATATATTTT

J gene: TRBJ2-5
V gene: TRBV7-6
clone size: NA
D gene: TRBD2
CDR3 protein: CASSPGLAGGPVETQYF
CDR3 DNA: TGTGCCAGCAGCCCCGGACTAGCGGGGGGGCCGGTGGAGACCCAGTACTTC

J gene: TRBJ2-3
V gene: TRBV2
clone size: NA
D gene: NA
CDR3 protein: CASRVGGGTDTQYF
CDR3 DNA: TGTGCCAGCAGGGTGGGGGGAGGCACAGATACGCAGTATTTT

J gene: TRBJ1-4
V gene: TRBV5-1
clone size: few
D gene: NA
CDR3 protein: CASSAVEGGEKLFF
CDR3 DNA: TGCGCCAGCAGCGCGGTGGAGGGTGGAGAAAAACTGTTTTTT

J gene: TRBJ1-1
V gene: TRBV7-8
clone size: NA
D gene: TRBD1
CDR3 protein: CASSLMNRGNTEAFF
CDR3 DNA: TGTGCCAGCAGCCTAATGAACAGGGGGAACACTGAAGCTTTCTTT

J gene: TRBJ2-1
V gene: TRBV27
clone size: NA
D gene: NA
CDR3 protein: CATAAGTAGVNEQFF
CDR3 DNA: TGTGCCACCGCGGCGGGGACAGCCGGGGTAAATGAGCAGTTCTTC

J gene: TRBJ1-2
V gene: TRBV2
clone size: NA
D gene: NA
CDR3 protein: CASQYRDTSNYGYTF
CDR3 DNA: TGTGCCAGCCAATACCGGGACACTTCTAACTATGGCTACACCTTC

J gene: TRBJ1-5
V gene: TRBV28
clone size: NA
D gene: TRBD1
CDR3 protein: CASTPGQGYIRGQPQHF
CDR3 DNA: TGTGCCAGCACTCCGGGACAGGGGTACATCAGGGGTCAGCCCCAGCATTTT

J gene: TRBJ2-1
V gene: TRBV5-1
clone size: NA
D gene: TRBD2
CDR3 protein: CATSSGEGSNNEQFF
CDR3 DNA: TGCGCCACCAGCTCCGGGGAGGGATCGAACAATGAGCAGTTCTTC

J gene: TRBJ2-3
V gene: TRBV27
clone size: NA
D gene: TRBD2
CDR3 protein: CASRKLAGSTDTQYF
CDR3 DNA: TGTGCCAGCAGAAAACTAGCGGGGAGCACAGATACGCAGTATTTT

J gene: TRBJ2-2
V gene: TRBV9
clone size: NA
D gene: TRBD2
CDR3 protein: CASSVASGGPNTGELFF
CDR3 DNA: TGTGCCAGCAGCGTAGCTAGCGGGGGCCCGAACACCGGGGAGCTGTTTTTT

J gene: TRBJ2-6
V gene: TRBV7-9
clone size: NA
D gene: NA
CDR3 protein: CASSPSSGAGANVLTF
CDR3 DNA: TGTGCCAGCAGTCCCTCGTCGGGGGCTGGGGCCAACGTCCTGACTTTC

J gene: TRBJ1-5
V gene: TRBV4-3
clone size: NA
D gene: NA
CDR3 protein: CASSQDRGGQPQHF
CDR3 DNA: TGCGCCAGCAGCCAAGATAGGGGTGGGCAGCCCCAGCATTTT

J gene: TRBJ2-1
V gene: TRBV5-1
clone size: NA
D gene: NA
CDR3 protein: CASSLEGASDLDEQFF
CDR3 DNA: TGCGCCAGCAGCTTGGAAGGGGCTAGCGATTTGGATGAGCAGTTCTTC

J gene: TRBJ2-1
V gene: TRBV7-2
clone size: NA
D gene: TRBD2
CDR3 protein: CASSYSGGLSYNEQFF
CDR3 DNA: TGTGCCAGCAGCTACAGCGGGGGGCTCTCCTACAATGAGCAGTTCTTC

J gene: TRBJ2-7
V gene: TRBV7-2
clone size: few
D gene: TRBD1
CDR3 protein: CASSPQGPEQYF
CDR3 DNA: TGTGCCAGCAGCCCACAGGGGCCCGAGCAGTACTTC

J gene: TRBJ2-2
V gene: TRBV19
clone size: NA
D gene: NA
CDR3 protein: CASSIVNGELFF
CDR3 DNA: TGTGCCAGTAGTATAGTTAACGGGGAGCTGTTTTTT

J gene: TRBJ1-4
V gene: TRBV11-2
clone size: NA
D gene: NA
CDR3 protein: CASSSDIQGEKLFF
CDR3 DNA: TGTGCCAGCAGCTCGGACATCCAAGGGGAAAAACTGTTTTTT

J gene: TRBJ2-7
V gene: TRBV7-3
clone size: NA
D gene: NA
CDR3 protein: CASSLMHGFSYEQYF
CDR3 DNA: TGTGCCAGCAGCTTAATGCACGGGTTCTCCTACGAGCAGTACTTC

J gene: TRBJ1-1
V gene: TRBV11-2
clone size: NA
D gene: NA
CDR3 protein: CASSLMEGGGTEAFF
CDR3 DNA: TGTGCCAGCAGCTTGATGGAGGGAGGGGGAACTGAAGCTTTCTTT

J gene: TRBJ1-6
V gene: TRBV2
clone size: NA
D gene: TRBD1
CDR3 protein: CASSEARDRGHSPLHF
CDR3 DNA: TGTGCCAGCAGTGAAGCCAGGGACAGGGGCCACTCACCCCTCCACTTT

J gene: TRBJ2-7
V gene: TRBV6-5
clone size: NA
D gene: NA
CDR3 protein: CASSLGAYEQYF
CDR3 DNA: TGTGCCAGCAGTCTCGGAGCCTACGAGCAGTACTTC

J gene: TRBJ2-1
V gene: TRBV4-1
clone size: once
D gene: TRBD2
CDR3 protein: CASSSRLAGVNEQFF
CDR3 DNA: TGCGCCAGCAGTTCCCGACTAGCGGGGGTCAATGAGCAGTTCTTC

J gene: TRBJ1-3
V gene: TRBV28
clone size: NA
D gene: NA
CDR3 protein: CASSLEGSGNTIYF
CDR3 DNA: TGTGCCAGCAGTTTGGAGGGCTCTGGAAACACCATATATTTT

J gene: TRBJ2-1
V gene: TRBV28
clone size: NA
D gene: TRBD2
CDR3 protein: CASSRLAFRGEQFF
CDR3 DNA: TGTGCCAGCAGTCGACTAGCGTTTCGGGGTGAGCAGTTCTTC